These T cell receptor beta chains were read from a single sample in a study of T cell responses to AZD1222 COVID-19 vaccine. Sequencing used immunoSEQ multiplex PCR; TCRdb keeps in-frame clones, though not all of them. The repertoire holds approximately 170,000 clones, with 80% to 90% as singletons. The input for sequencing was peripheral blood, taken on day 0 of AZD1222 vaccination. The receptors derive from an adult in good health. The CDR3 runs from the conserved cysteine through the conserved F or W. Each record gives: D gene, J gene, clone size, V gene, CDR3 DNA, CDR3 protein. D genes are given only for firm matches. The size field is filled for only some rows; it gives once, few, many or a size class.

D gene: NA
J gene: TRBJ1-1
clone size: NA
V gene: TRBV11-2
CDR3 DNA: TGTGCCAGCAGCTTAGGTCTGGGGTCGTACACTGAAGCTTTCTTT
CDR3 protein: CASSLGLGSYTEAFF

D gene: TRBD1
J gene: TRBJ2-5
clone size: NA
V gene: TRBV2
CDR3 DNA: TGTGCCAGCAGTGACATCCGACAGGGTGGCGGGTACTTC
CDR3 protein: CASSDIRQGGGYF

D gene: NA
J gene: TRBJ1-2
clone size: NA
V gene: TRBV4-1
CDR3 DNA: TGCGCCAGCAGCCAGGCGAGGACAGTCTATGGCTACACCTTC
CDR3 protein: CASSQARTVYGYTF

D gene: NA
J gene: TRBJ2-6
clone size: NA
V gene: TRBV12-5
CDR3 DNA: TGTGCTAGCGGTTCATCTGGGGCCAACGTCCTGACTTTC
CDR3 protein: CASGSSGANVLTF

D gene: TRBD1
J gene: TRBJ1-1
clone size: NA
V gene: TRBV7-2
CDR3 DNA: TGTGCCAGCAGCTTAGCCTGGGACAGGGGGCTGAGCACTGAAGCTTTCTTT
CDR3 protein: CASSLAWDRGLSTEAFF

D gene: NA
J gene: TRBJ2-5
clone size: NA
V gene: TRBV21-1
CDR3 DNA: TGTGCCCTAATCACGGAGATTCAAGAGACCCAGTACTTC
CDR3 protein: CALITEIQETQYF

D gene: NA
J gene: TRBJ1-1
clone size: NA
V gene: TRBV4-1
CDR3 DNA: TGCGCCAGCAGCCAAGGTCTGGGTAACACTGAAGCTTTCTTT
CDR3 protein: CASSQGLGNTEAFF

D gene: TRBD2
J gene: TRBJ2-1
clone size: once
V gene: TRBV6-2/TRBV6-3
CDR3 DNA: TGTGCCAGCAGCCAACTAGCGGGGGTGTACAATGAGCAGTTCTTC
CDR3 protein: CASSQLAGVYNEQFF

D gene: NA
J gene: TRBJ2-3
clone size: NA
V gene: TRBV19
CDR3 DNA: TGTGCCAGTAGGGACCGGGCTAGCACAGATACGCAGTATTTT
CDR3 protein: CASRDRASTDTQYF

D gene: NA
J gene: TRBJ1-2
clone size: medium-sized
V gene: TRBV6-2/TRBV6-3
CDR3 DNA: TGTGCCAGCAGTTACCGCGAGTTAGTCGGCTACACCTTC
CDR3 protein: CASSYRELVGYTF

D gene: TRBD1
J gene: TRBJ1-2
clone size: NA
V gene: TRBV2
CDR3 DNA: TGTGCCAGCATGCTGACAGGGCTCTATGGCTACACCTTC
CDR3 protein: CASMLTGLYGYTF

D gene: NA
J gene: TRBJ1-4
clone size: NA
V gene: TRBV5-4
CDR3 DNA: TGTGCCAGCAGCTCCACGGGTGGGGGTGAAAAACTGTTTTTT
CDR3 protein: CASSSTGGGEKLFF

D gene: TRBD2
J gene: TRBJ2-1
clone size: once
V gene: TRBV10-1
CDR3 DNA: TGCGCCAGCAGTGAAGCGGGGGGGCTACTTCGATTCTTC
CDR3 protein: CASSEAGGLLRFF

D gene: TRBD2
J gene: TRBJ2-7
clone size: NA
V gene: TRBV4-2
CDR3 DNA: TGTGCCAGCAGCCAAGATTTATTAGCGGGGGGCTACCGCTACGAGCAGTACTTC
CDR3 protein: CASSQDLLAGGYRYEQYF

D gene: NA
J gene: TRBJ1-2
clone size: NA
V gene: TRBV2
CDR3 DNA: TGTGCCAGCAGTGAAGCTTCTGCTGCACTCCTAGCTAACTATGGCTACACCTTC
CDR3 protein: CASSEASAALLANYGYTF

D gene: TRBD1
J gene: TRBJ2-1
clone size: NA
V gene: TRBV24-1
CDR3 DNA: TGTGCCACCAGTGATCCTGGGACAGGGGTTGACAATGAGCAGTTCTTC
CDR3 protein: CATSDPGTGVDNEQFF

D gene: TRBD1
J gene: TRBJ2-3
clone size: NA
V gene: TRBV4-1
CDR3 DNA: TGCGCCAGCAGCCGAGGTAGGGACAGGGGCACAGATACGCAGTATTTT
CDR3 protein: CASSRGRDRGTDTQYF

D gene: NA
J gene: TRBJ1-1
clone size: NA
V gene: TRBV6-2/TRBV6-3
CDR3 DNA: TGTGCCAGCAGTTCTCTGACAGTACTCAACACTGAAGCTTTCTTT
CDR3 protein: CASSSLTVLNTEAFF

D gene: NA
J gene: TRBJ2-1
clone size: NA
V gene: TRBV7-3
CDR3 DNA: TGTGCCAGCAGCAGAGGGATTTACAATGAGCAGTTCTTC
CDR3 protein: CASSRGIYNEQFF

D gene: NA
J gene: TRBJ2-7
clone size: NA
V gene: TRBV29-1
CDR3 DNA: TGCAGCACTTCGGACAACTCCTACGAGCAGTACTTC
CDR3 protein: CSTSDNSYEQYF

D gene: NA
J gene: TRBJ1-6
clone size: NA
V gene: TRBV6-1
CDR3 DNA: TGTGCCAGCAGTGAGGGCCCCGGGTATAATTCACCCCTCCACTTT
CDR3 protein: CASSEGPGYNSPLHF

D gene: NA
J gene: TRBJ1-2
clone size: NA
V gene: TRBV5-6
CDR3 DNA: TGTGCCAGCAGCTATAACCCAGAGGGGAGAGCGGGCTACACCTTC
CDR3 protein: CASSYNPEGRAGYTF

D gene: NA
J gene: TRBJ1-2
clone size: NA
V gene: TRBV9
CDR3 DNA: TGTGCCAGCAGCGTAGGAGCCAGGGCGGCTCTTGGCTACACCTTC
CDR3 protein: CASSVGARAALGYTF

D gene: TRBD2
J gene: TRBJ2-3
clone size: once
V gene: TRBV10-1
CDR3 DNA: TGCGCCAGCAGCGCCCTAGCGGGGGTCGCAGATACGCAGTATTTT
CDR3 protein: CASSALAGVADTQYF

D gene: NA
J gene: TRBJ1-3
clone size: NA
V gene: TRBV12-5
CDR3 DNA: TGTGCTAGTGGTTTGGTACTAGGACGAGGCTCTGGAAACACCATATATTTT
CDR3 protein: CASGLVLGRGSGNTIYF

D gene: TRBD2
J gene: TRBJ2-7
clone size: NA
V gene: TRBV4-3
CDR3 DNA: TGCGCCAGCAGCCAAGATGCGGGGGTCGAGCAGTACTTC
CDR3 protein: CASSQDAGVEQYF

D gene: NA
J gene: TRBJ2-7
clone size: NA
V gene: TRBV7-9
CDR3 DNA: TGTGCCAGCAGCCCCGCAGGGCTTCTCTACGAGCAGTACTTC
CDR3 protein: CASSPAGLLYEQYF

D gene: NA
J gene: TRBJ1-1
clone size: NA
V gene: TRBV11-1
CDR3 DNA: TGTGCCAGCAGCGAACAGGGTATTAGCGGCACTGAAGCTTTCTTT
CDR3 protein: CASSEQGISGTEAFF

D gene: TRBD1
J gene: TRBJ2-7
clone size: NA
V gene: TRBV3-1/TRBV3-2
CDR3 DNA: TGTGCCACCTGGGACAGGGGGAGCTACGAGCAGTACTTC
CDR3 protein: CATWDRGSYEQYF

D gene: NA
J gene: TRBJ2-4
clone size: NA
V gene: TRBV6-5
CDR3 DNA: TGTGCCAGCAGTTCCCCAAATACAGGGTCGAACTCCATTCAGTACTTC
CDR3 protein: CASSSPNTGSNSIQYF

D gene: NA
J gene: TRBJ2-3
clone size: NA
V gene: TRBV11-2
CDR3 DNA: TGTGCCAGCAGCTTTCGAGACGGGGGCACAGATACGCAGTATTTT
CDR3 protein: CASSFRDGGTDTQYF

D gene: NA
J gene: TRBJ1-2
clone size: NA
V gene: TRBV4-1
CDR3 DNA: TGCGCCAGCAGCCAAGATTGGGGGGTAGGCTATGGCTACACCTTC
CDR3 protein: CASSQDWGVGYGYTF

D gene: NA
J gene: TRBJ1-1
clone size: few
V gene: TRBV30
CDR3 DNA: TGTGCCTGGAGTAGAGAGGGAATTTCTAAAGCTTTCTTT
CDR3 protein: CAWSREGISKAFF

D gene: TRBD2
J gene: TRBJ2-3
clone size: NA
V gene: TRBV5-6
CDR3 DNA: TGTGCCAGCAGCCCCGGGGGGATGGATACGCAGTATTTT
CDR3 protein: CASSPGGMDTQYF

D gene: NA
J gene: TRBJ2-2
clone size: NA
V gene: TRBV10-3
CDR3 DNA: TGTGCCATCAGTCTGCGGGGATCCGGGGAGCTGTTTTTT
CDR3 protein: CAISLRGSGELFF